A selection of T cell receptor beta chains follows, all from one sample in a study of OX40 agonist ivuxolimab in advanced cancers. The table came from immunoSEQ multiplex PCR; TCRdb's copy has only in-frame clones and leaves some out. The sample consists of approximately 100,000 clones, around nine tenths of them appearing once. Sequenced material: CD4+ or CD8+ T cells sorted from blood, taken in a trial of the OX40 agonist ivuxolimab. The receptors shown here come from an adult with an advanced solid tumor such as melanoma, head and neck, liver or kidney cancer. Both conserved end residues are part of each CDR3. D genes are given only for firm matches. Clone size, where shown, is once, few, many, or a class for clones that have expanded.

J gene: TRBJ2-3
V gene: TRBV29-1
D gene: .
clone size: .
CDR3 protein: CSGRKSADTQYF
CDR3 DNA: TGCAGCGGACGCAAATCGGCGGATACGCAGTATTTT

J gene: TRBJ2-1
V gene: TRBV29-1
D gene: .
clone size: .
CDR3 protein: CSVERSYNEQFF
CDR3 DNA: TGCAGCGTTGAACGCTCCTACAATGAGCAGTTCTTC

J gene: TRBJ1-1
V gene: TRBV18
D gene: .
clone size: .
CDR3 protein: CASSTTSPGPITEAFF
CDR3 DNA: TGTGCCAGCTCAACAACCTCCCCGGGACCGATCACTGAAGCTTTCTTT

J gene: TRBJ2-3
V gene: TRBV7-2
D gene: .
clone size: .
CDR3 protein: CASLSGAWTDTQYF
CDR3 DNA: TGTGCCAGCCTCTCTGGGGCGTGGACAGATACGCAGTATTTT

J gene: TRBJ1-1
V gene: TRBV10-3
D gene: TRBD1
clone size: .
CDR3 protein: CAIRPRTGGAGSSGFTEAFF
CDR3 DNA: TGTGCCATCAGACCCAGGACAGGGGGCGCGGGGTCCTCGGGGTTCACTGAAGCTTTCTTT

J gene: TRBJ1-2
V gene: TRBV19
D gene: TRBD1
clone size: .
CDR3 protein: CASSPNPDRAYGYTF
CDR3 DNA: TGTGCCAGTTCCCCGAACCCTGACAGGGCCTATGGCTACACCTTC

J gene: TRBJ2-1
V gene: TRBV27
D gene: TRBD2
clone size: .
CDR3 protein: CASSLSGLAGGWYNEQFF
CDR3 DNA: TGTGCCAGCAGTTTATCTGGGCTAGCGGGGGGGTGGTACAATGAGCAGTTCTTC

J gene: TRBJ1-2
V gene: TRBV27
D gene: .
clone size: .
CDR3 protein: CASSLKREANYGYTF
CDR3 DNA: TGTGCCAGCAGTTTAAAGAGAGAGGCTAACTATGGCTACACCTTC

J gene: TRBJ2-7
V gene: TRBV19
D gene: .
clone size: .
CDR3 protein: CASQGLHEQYF
CDR3 DNA: TGTGCCAGCCAGGGACTGCACGAGCAGTACTTC

J gene: TRBJ1-2
V gene: TRBV19
D gene: .
clone size: .
CDR3 protein: CASRSPGTRYGYTF
CDR3 DNA: TGTGCCAGTAGATCCCCCGGGACAAGGTATGGCTACACCTTC

J gene: TRBJ2-2
V gene: TRBV2
D gene: .
clone size: once
CDR3 protein: CASSEQGTGELFF
CDR3 DNA: TGTGCCAGCAGTGAACAGGGTACCGGGGAGCTGTTTTTT

J gene: TRBJ1-4
V gene: TRBV4-3
D gene: TRBD1
clone size: .
CDR3 protein: CASSPRDRDKLFF
CDR3 DNA: TGCGCCAGCAGCCCTAGGGACAGGGACAAACTGTTTTTT

J gene: TRBJ2-7
V gene: TRBV6-6
D gene: TRBD1
clone size: .
CDR3 protein: CASSVDRPSSYEQYF
CDR3 DNA: TGTGCCAGCAGTGTGGACAGGCCGAGCTCCTACGAGCAGTACTTC

J gene: TRBJ2-5
V gene: TRBV19
D gene: .
clone size: .
CDR3 protein: CASRPLGVETQYF
CDR3 DNA: TGTGCCAGTCGTCCTCTGGGGGTGGAGACCCAGTACTTC

J gene: TRBJ2-3
V gene: TRBV7-2
D gene: .
clone size: once
CDR3 protein: CASSLAGLSGSTDTQYF
CDR3 DNA: TGTGCCAGCAGCTTAGCGGGTCTAAGCGGGAGCACAGATACGCAGTATTTT

J gene: TRBJ2-5
V gene: TRBV4-1
D gene: .
clone size: .
CDR3 protein: CASALSGQETQYF
CDR3 DNA: TGCGCCAGCGCCCTGAGCGGTCAAGAGACCCAGTACTTC

J gene: TRBJ2-3
V gene: TRBV6-1
D gene: .
clone size: .
CDR3 protein: CASSEGTGPDTQYF
CDR3 DNA: TGTGCCAGCAGTGAAGGAACAGGGCCAGATACGCAGTATTTT

J gene: TRBJ2-1
V gene: TRBV19
D gene: .
clone size: few
CDR3 protein: CASSIRQRARGEQFF
CDR3 DNA: TGTGCCAGTAGTATAAGGCAACGGGCTCGAGGGGAGCAGTTCTTC

J gene: TRBJ1-3
V gene: TRBV19
D gene: .
clone size: .
CDR3 protein: CASSLNPDSGNTIYF
CDR3 DNA: TGTGCCAGTAGTCTCAACCCGGACTCTGGAAACACCATATATTTT

J gene: TRBJ1-1
V gene: TRBV6-5
D gene: .
clone size: .
CDR3 protein: CASSLRENTEAFF
CDR3 DNA: TGTGCCAGCAGCCTCAGGGAGAACACTGAAGCTTTCTTT